These T cell receptor beta chains were read from a single sample in a study of T cells after posttransplantation cyclophosphamide. Clones were sequenced by immunoSEQ multiplex PCR, and TCRdb holds only the in-frame ones, with some missing. Here the sample spans around 31,000 clones, about 91% being singletons. Sequencing used naive CD4+ T cells sorted from blood. The receptors shown here come from a man aged 30 to 45 in good health and a related stem cell transplant donor. Both conserved end residues are part of each CDR3. The D gene is left open where the match is weak. For some rows the clone size is stated as once, few or many, or as a class when expanded; others skip it.

j_gene: TRBJ2-1; v_gene: TRBV18; abundance: .; d_gene: .; CDR3nt: TGTGCCAGCTCACCTAGACAGGACAATGAGCAGTTCTTC; CDR3aa: CASSPRQDNEQFF
j_gene: TRBJ1-6; v_gene: TRBV5-4; abundance: .; d_gene: .; CDR3nt: TGTGCCAGCAGCGTGGGTGTCGGAGCTTGGTTGGATTCACCCCTCCACTTT; CDR3aa: CASSVGVGAWLDSPLHF
j_gene: TRBJ2-7; v_gene: TRBV7-2; abundance: once; d_gene: TRBD1; CDR3nt: TGTGCCAGCAGCTTAGCAACTGGGACAGGGCTTTACGAGCAGTACTTC; CDR3aa: CASSLATGTGLYEQYF
j_gene: TRBJ2-3; v_gene: TRBV2; abundance: .; d_gene: TRBD1; CDR3nt: TGTGCCAGCAGTCGGCAGGGGGCTGCAGATACGCAGTATTTT; CDR3aa: CASSRQGAADTQYF
j_gene: TRBJ1-1; v_gene: TRBV5-1; abundance: once; d_gene: TRBD1; CDR3nt: TGCGCCAGCAGCTTGGGGGGACAGGGTGGAACTGAAGCTTTCTTT; CDR3aa: CASSLGGQGGTEAFF
j_gene: TRBJ2-7; v_gene: TRBV19; abundance: .; d_gene: TRBD2; CDR3nt: TGTGCCAGTAGTATAACTAGCGGGGAGACCTACGAGCAGTACTTC; CDR3aa: CASSITSGETYEQYF
j_gene: TRBJ1-6; v_gene: TRBV19; abundance: .; d_gene: TRBD1; CDR3nt: TGTGCCAGTACCCCGGGACAGTTGATATCCTATAATTCACCCCTCCACTTT; CDR3aa: CASTPGQLISYNSPLHF
j_gene: TRBJ2-5; v_gene: TRBV5-1; abundance: .; d_gene: .; CDR3nt: TGCGCCAGCAGCCCCGGGACAAAAGAGACCCAGTACTTC; CDR3aa: CASSPGTKETQYF
j_gene: TRBJ1-2; v_gene: TRBV28; abundance: .; d_gene: TRBD1; CDR3nt: TGTGCCAGCAGTCCGGACAGGTTAGCCTATGGCTACACCTTC; CDR3aa: CASSPDRLAYGYTF
j_gene: TRBJ2-1; v_gene: TRBV9; abundance: .; d_gene: TRBD2; CDR3nt: TGTGCCAGCACCCCCACTAGCGGGGGGCCGTTTAACAATGAGCAGTTCTTC; CDR3aa: CASTPTSGGPFNNEQFF
j_gene: TRBJ1-1; v_gene: TRBV9; abundance: once; d_gene: .; CDR3nt: TGTGCCAGCAGCGCCCGACAGGCCAACACTGAAGCTTTCTTT; CDR3aa: CASSARQANTEAFF
j_gene: TRBJ2-3; v_gene: TRBV5-1; abundance: .; d_gene: TRBD1; CDR3nt: TGCGCCAGCAGCTTGGTTTTCCCGGCAGGGGGCCGTATGGGAGATACGCAGTATTTT; CDR3aa: CASSLVFPAGGRMGDTQYF
j_gene: TRBJ2-7; v_gene: TRBV19; abundance: .; d_gene: TRBD1; CDR3nt: TGTGCCAGTAGCGCGTTGGGGGACAGGCGATTCTACGAGCAGTACTTC; CDR3aa: CASSALGDRRFYEQYF
j_gene: TRBJ2-7; v_gene: TRBV5-1; abundance: .; d_gene: .; CDR3nt: TGCGCCAGCAGCTACAGAGTATCCTACGAGCAGTACTTC; CDR3aa: CASSYRVSYEQYF
j_gene: TRBJ2-5; v_gene: TRBV9; abundance: .; d_gene: .; CDR3nt: TGTGCCAGCAGCGCTCGGGACAACTCCGCCGGGGAGACCCAGTACTTC; CDR3aa: CASSARDNSAGETQYF
j_gene: TRBJ1-2; v_gene: TRBV6-5; abundance: .; d_gene: TRBD1; CDR3nt: TGTGCCAGCAGCCGGGACAGCAGGGGCTACACCTTC; CDR3aa: CASSRDSRGYTF
j_gene: TRBJ2-5; v_gene: TRBV2; abundance: .; d_gene: TRBD1; CDR3nt: TGTGCCAGCAGTGGAGGGGACAGTCTTCAAGAGACCCAGTACTTC; CDR3aa: CASSGGDSLQETQYF
j_gene: TRBJ2-1; v_gene: TRBV6-5; abundance: .; d_gene: TRBD2; CDR3nt: TGTGCCAGCAGTACCCCTAGCGGGGCAAATAGTGAGCAGTTCTTC; CDR3aa: CASSTPSGANSEQFF
j_gene: TRBJ2-7; v_gene: TRBV15; abundance: .; d_gene: TRBD1; CDR3nt: TGTGCCACCAGCAGCTATAGATACGGACAGGGGGCTCGGGAGCAGTACTTC; CDR3aa: CATSSYRYGQGAREQYF
j_gene: TRBJ1-5; v_gene: TRBV13; abundance: .; d_gene: .; CDR3nt: TGTGCCGGCAGCACAGGGAATAGCAATCAGCCCCAGCATTTT; CDR3aa: CAGSTGNSNQPQHF
j_gene: TRBJ2-5; v_gene: TRBV10-1; abundance: .; d_gene: TRBD2; CDR3nt: TGCGCCAGCCGGGAACTAGCGGGGGTACAAGAGACCCAGTACTTC; CDR3aa: CASRELAGVQETQYF
j_gene: TRBJ1-5; v_gene: TRBV28; abundance: .; d_gene: .; CDR3nt: TGTGCCAGCAGTTTTAAGGGGAATCAGCCCCAGCATTTT; CDR3aa: CASSFKGNQPQHF
j_gene: TRBJ2-5; v_gene: TRBV27; abundance: .; d_gene: .; CDR3nt: TGTGCCAGCAGCCCAGAACAAGAGACCCAGTACTTC; CDR3aa: CASSPEQETQYF
j_gene: TRBJ2-2; v_gene: TRBV15; abundance: .; d_gene: .; CDR3nt: TGTGCCACCAGCAGAGATCCCCCTTCCAGGGCTGACACCGGGGAGCTGTTTTTT; CDR3aa: CATSRDPPSRADTGELFF
j_gene: TRBJ1-1; v_gene: TRBV5-5; abundance: .; d_gene: TRBD1; CDR3nt: TGTGCCAGCAGCACGACAGGGGAAAGGGACACTGAAGCTTTCTTT; CDR3aa: CASSTTGERDTEAFF
j_gene: TRBJ2-1; v_gene: TRBV9; abundance: .; d_gene: TRBD2; CDR3nt: TGTGCCAGCAGCGTAGATCCGCAAGCGGGGAGCTCCTACAATGAGCAGTTCTTC; CDR3aa: CASSVDPQAGSSYNEQFF
j_gene: TRBJ2-3; v_gene: TRBV7-3; abundance: .; d_gene: TRBD2; CDR3nt: TGTGCCAGCAGCTCATCCGGGACTAACACAGATACGCAGTATTTT; CDR3aa: CASSSSGTNTDTQYF
j_gene: TRBJ2-2; v_gene: TRBV4-2; abundance: .; d_gene: TRBD1; CDR3nt: TGTGCCAGCAGCCACTCAGACAGGGTTAGGCCCGGGGAGCTGTTTTTT; CDR3aa: CASSHSDRVRPGELFF
j_gene: TRBJ1-2; v_gene: TRBV19; abundance: .; d_gene: .; CDR3nt: TGTGCCAGCAGGTCAGGGTACAGGAACACCTATGGCTACACCTTC; CDR3aa: CASRSGYRNTYGYTF
j_gene: TRBJ2-3; v_gene: TRBV10-1; abundance: .; d_gene: TRBD1; CDR3nt: TGCGCCAGCAGCCGACAGGGGGATGGAGATACGCAGTATTTT; CDR3aa: CASSRQGDGDTQYF
j_gene: TRBJ2-7; v_gene: TRBV15; abundance: .; d_gene: TRBD1; CDR3nt: TGTGCCACCAGCAGACCGGGACAGCCCTACGAGCAGTACTTC; CDR3aa: CATSRPGQPYEQYF
j_gene: TRBJ1-2; v_gene: TRBV11-2; abundance: .; d_gene: TRBD1; CDR3nt: TGTGCCAGCAGCCACAGGGGTGAAGACTATGGCTACACCTTC; CDR3aa: CASSHRGEDYGYTF
j_gene: TRBJ1-4; v_gene: TRBV5-1; abundance: .; d_gene: .; CDR3nt: TGCGCCAGCAGCTTGGAGCCGAATGAAAAACTGTTTTTT; CDR3aa: CASSLEPNEKLFF
j_gene: TRBJ1-2; v_gene: TRBV11-2; abundance: .; d_gene: .; CDR3nt: TGTGCCAGCGGCCTGGGGGGAGGCTACACCTTC; CDR3aa: CASGLGGGYTF
j_gene: TRBJ2-6; v_gene: TRBV18; abundance: once; d_gene: TRBD2; CDR3nt: TGTGCCAGCTTCCCCTCTGGCGGGGGCTCTGGGGCCAACGTCCTGACTTTC; CDR3aa: CASFPSGGGSGANVLTF
j_gene: TRBJ1-2; v_gene: TRBV9; abundance: .; d_gene: .; CDR3nt: TGTGCCAGCAGTGGAAATTTCCCGGGACAAGGAGCGGGCTACACCTTC; CDR3aa: CASSGNFPGQGAGYTF
j_gene: TRBJ1-2; v_gene: TRBV7-8; abundance: .; d_gene: TRBD1; CDR3nt: TGTGCCAGCAGCCTCGGGACAGACTATGGCTACACCTTC; CDR3aa: CASSLGTDYGYTF
j_gene: TRBJ2-7; v_gene: TRBV7-9; abundance: .; d_gene: TRBD1; CDR3nt: TGTGCCAGCAGCCGACAGGGGTCCTACGAGCAGTACTTC; CDR3aa: CASSRQGSYEQYF
j_gene: TRBJ1-2; v_gene: TRBV6-5; abundance: .; d_gene: .; CDR3nt: TGTGCCAGCAGTTACTCGGTAGGGGGACGCCATGGCTACACCTTC; CDR3aa: CASSYSVGGRHGYTF